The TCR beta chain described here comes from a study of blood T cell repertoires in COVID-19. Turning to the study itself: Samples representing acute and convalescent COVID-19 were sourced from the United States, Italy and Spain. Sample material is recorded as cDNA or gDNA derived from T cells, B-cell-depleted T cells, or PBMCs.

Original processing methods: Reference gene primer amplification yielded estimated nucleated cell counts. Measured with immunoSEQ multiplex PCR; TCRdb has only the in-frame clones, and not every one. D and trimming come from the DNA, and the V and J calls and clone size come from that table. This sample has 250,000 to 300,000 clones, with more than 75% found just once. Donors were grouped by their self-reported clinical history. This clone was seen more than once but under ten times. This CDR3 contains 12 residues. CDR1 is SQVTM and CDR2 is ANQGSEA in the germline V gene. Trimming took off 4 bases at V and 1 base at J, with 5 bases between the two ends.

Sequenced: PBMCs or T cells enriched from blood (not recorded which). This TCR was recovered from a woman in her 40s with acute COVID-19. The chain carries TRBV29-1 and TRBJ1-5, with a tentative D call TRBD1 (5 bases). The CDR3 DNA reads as TGCAGCGTTGGGACAAGCAATCAGCCCCAGCATTTT. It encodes CSVGTSNQPQHF.